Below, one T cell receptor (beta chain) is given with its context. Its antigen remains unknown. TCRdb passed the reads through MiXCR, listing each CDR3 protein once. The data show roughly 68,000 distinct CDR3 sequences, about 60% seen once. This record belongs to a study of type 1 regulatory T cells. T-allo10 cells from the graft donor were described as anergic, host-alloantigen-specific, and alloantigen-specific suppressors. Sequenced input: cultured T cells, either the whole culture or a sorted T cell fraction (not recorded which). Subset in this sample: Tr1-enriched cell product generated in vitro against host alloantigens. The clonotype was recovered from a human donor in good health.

CDR3 sequence: CASAPGSSNQPQHF. The CDR3 DNA follows: TGCGCCAGCGCGCCCGGGAGTAGCAATCAGCCCCAGCATTTT. The chain carries TRBV5-1 and TRBJ1-5; D uncertain. CDR1 is SGHRS, CDR2 YFSETQ, per germline. This CDR3 has 14 residues. Trimming shortened V by 7 bases and J by 0 bases, and 11 bases separated the two germline ends.